This TCR beta chain was captured by sequencing in a study of graft-versus-host responses after intestinal transplantation. Background on the study: Every recipient had anti-thymocyte globulin induction and around 3 years of tacrolimus plus steroids.

Sequencing used immunoSEQ multiplex PCR; TCRdb keeps in-frame clones, though not all of them. Found here are approximately 70,000 clones, around 92% of them singletons; the top ten hold 2.5%. Regarding this clone: Antigen: not known.

Sample: unstimulated CD8+ T cells sorted from spleen or lymph node cells, taken before intestinal transplant. This receptor was taken from a human donor who received an intestinal transplant.

Here the CDR3 DNA reads TGTGCCAGCAGCTCATACAGGGGGCCCTGGAGGGGCTACACCTTC. This translates into CASSSYRGPWRGYTF. J is TRBJ1-2 and V is TRBV7-8; 9 nucleotides match TRBD1. The junction had 11 bases not matched to a gene; V was cut back by 4 bases and J by 8 bases. This CDR3 comprises 15 residues. CDR1 and CDR2 (germline): SGHVS, FQNEAQ.